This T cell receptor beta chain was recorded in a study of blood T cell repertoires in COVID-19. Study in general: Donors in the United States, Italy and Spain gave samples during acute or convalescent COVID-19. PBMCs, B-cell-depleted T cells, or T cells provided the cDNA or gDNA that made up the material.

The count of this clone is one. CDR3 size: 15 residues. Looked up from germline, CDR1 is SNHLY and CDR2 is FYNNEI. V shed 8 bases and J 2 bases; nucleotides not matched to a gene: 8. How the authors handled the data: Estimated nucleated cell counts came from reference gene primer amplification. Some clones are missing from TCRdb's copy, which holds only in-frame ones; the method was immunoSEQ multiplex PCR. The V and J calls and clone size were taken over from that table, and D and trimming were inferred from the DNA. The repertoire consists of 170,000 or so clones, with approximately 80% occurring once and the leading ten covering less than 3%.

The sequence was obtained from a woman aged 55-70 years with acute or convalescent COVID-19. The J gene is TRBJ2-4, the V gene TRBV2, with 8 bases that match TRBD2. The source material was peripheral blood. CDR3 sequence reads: CASGLSGVSKNIQYF. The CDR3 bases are TGTGCCAGCGGGCTTAGCGGGGTCTCCAAAAACATTCAGTACTTC.